The entry that follows covers one TCR beta chain sequence. Its target is unknown. Clones were sequenced by immunoSEQ multiplex PCR, and TCRdb holds only the in-frame ones, with some missing. The sample shows 100,000 to 150,000 clones, 88% of them seen only once. This record comes from a study of T cell responses to AZD1222 COVID-19 vaccine. Study outcomes and limitations: Close to half of all spike-specific TCRs reportedly target regions of the variants that are unmutated. Increased Spike-specific TCR breadth and depth were observed after two AZD1222 doses. CD4 TCRs linked to vaccination spanned spike, dominating at 160-218 and 743-854.

The starting material was peripheral blood, obtained on day 0 of AZD1222 vaccination. The sequence derives from an adult in good health.

The CDR3 sequence: CASSQDTAGWAAGGRGKLFF. CDR3 sequence (DNA): TGTGCCAGCAGCCAAGATACGGCCGGGTGGGCGGCAGGAGGCAGAGGAAAACTGTTTTTT. The V call is TRBV3-1 (or the pseudogene TRBV3-2), the J call TRBJ1-4; D is unresolved. V lost 0 bases to trimming and J lost 10 bases, with 30 bases between them. The CDR3 spans 20 residues. CDR1 and CDR2 from the germline V gene are LGHDT and YNNKEL (reference sequence).